The 3 T cell receptor beta chains presented below share a single source sample, sequenced in a study of cytomegalovirus exposure and HLA in healthy donors. Primers: 60 Vbeta forward and 13 Jbeta reverse. Sequenced by immunoSEQ multiplex PCR; TCRdb stores in-frame clones only, minus some. This table has about 200,000 clones, approximately 85% appearing once. Sequenced material: PBMCs. Receptors originate from a woman aged 45-65 years in good health and CMV-seropositive.

Only a few counts were recorded for this clone. The V and J genes are TRBV28 and TRBJ2-2, with 9 bases that match TRBD2. Germline V gene lookup returns CDR1 MDHEN and CDR2 SYDVKM. After removal of 7 bases from V and 2 bases from J, the junction contained 8 bases not matched to a gene. This CDR3 region has 16 residues. The CDR3 region is CASITIAGANTGELFF. CDR3 nucleotides: TGTGCCAGCATAACTATAGCGGGAGCTAACACCGGGGAGCTGTTTTTT.

This clone was detected only a few times. The chain joins TRBV6-5 to TRBJ2-5; TRBD2 aligns across 12 bases. V gave up 6 bases and J gave up 4 bases; unmatched junction bases: 6. The CDR3 extends over 15 amino acids. Germline V gene lookup returns CDR1 MNHEY and CDR2 SVGAGI. CDR3 amino acids: CASRRTSGALETQYF. The CDR3, as DNA: TGTGCCAGCAGGCGGACTAGCGGGGCTTTAGAGACCCAGTACTTC.

V usage is TRBV19 and J usage is TRBJ1-2; D may be TRBD1 (5 bases). CDR1 and CDR2 from the germline V gene are LNHDA and SQIVND (reference sequence). The length of the CDR3 is 18 residues. Trimming removed 4 bases at V and 5 bases at J, with 26 bases between. For the CDR3, the DNA is TGTGCCAGTAGTACCCTTCCCACAGGTTCCTCCTTGGGATATGGCTACACCTTC. Amino acids: CASSTLPTGSSLGYGYTF.